This entry lists 31 T cell receptor beta chains sequenced from one sample in a study of regulatory T cells. General study points: In CD3G-deficient patients, conventional CD4+ T cells were enriched for hydrophobic CDR3 residues at positions 6 and 7.

Primers: 52 TRBV forward and 13 TRBJ reverse. Using immunoSEQ multiplex PCR, the repertoire was profiled, and TCRdb retains in-frame clones only, with some absent. The table lists tens of thousands of clones, around nine tenths of them singletons. Their antigen targets remain unknown. Specimen: conventional CD4+ T cells sorted from blood. Every receptor here comes from a child aged 10-17 years with CD3G deficiency.

Regarding this clone: Other nucleotide sequences in the sample specify the same CDR3. This chain connects TRBV5-1 to TRBJ1-1; unclear D gene. V lost 0 bases to trimming and J lost 0 bases, with 3 bases between them. CDR3 length: 13 amino acids. The V gene's germline CDR1 is SGHRS and CDR2 YFSETQ. Here the CDR3 DNA reads TGCGCCAGCAGCTTGGGCTTGAACACTGAAGCTTTCTTT. Encoded protein: CASSLGLNTEAFF.

The CDR3 bases are TGTGCCAGCAGCTCTACAGGAAAACTGTTTTTT. Protein sequence: CASSSTGKLFF. The gene calls are TRBV28 and TRBJ1-4; D possibly corresponds to TRBD1 (5 bases). V lost 6 bases and J lost 10, with 9 bases in between. The germline V gene has CDR1 MDHEN and CDR2 SYDVKM. The CDR3 is made up of 11 amino acids.

This clone is a singleton in its sample. V and J are TRBV7-2 and TRBJ2-3; D unclear. This CDR3 is 12 amino acids long. The V and J ends lost 0 bases and 3 bases respectively, with 1 base between them. Looked up from germline, CDR1 is SGHTA and CDR2 is FQGNSA. CDR3 residues: CASSLATDTQYF. CDR3 DNA: TGTGCCAGCAGCTTAGCTACAGATACGCAGTATTTT. Full variable domain (missing parts from reference TRBV7-2 and TRBJ2-3): GAGVSQSPSNKVTEKGKDVELRCDPISGHTALYWYRQSLGQGLEFLIYFQGNSAPDKSGLPSDRFSAERTGGSVSTLTIQRTQQEDSAVYLCASSLATDTQYFGPGTRLTVL.

The count of this clone is one. The chain carries TRBV7-9 and TRBJ2-5; D might be TRBD2 (6 bases). The CDR3 is 14 residues long. The germline V gene encodes CDR1 SEHNR and CDR2 FQNEAQ (reference sequence). The ends were cut back, 2 bases at V and 5 bases at J, with 12 bases in the middle. CDR3 residues: CASSLRGGGETQYF. CDR3 coding DNA: TGTGCCAGCAGCTTACGGGGAGGTGGGGAGACCCAGTACTTC.

This clone was seen only once. The chain links TRBV6-1 to TRBJ2-1; perhaps TRBD2 as D (6 bases). Germline V lookup: CDR1 MNHNS, CDR2 SASEGT. Trimming pared 4 bases from V and 6 bases from J, leaving 19 bases between. This CDR3 is built from 16 residues. In DNA form, the CDR3 reads TGTGCCAGCAGTGTGGGTGCTGGGAGGAGGGTCAATGAGCAGTTCTTC. Amino acid sequence: CASSVGAGRRVNEQFF.

The CDR3 here is CASSLAPGGKGEQYF. DNA for the CDR3: TGTGCCAGCAGCTTAGCTCCGGGAGGGAAGGGCGAGCAGTACTTC. J is TRBJ2-7 and V is TRBV7-8, with 8 bases aligning to TRBD2. Germline V gives CDR1 SGHVS, CDR2 FQNEAQ. The CDR3 is 15 residues long. J gave up 6 bases and V 0 bases, and 7 bases lay outside the gene matches.

This sequence joins TRBV27 and TRBJ2-3, with a possible D match to TRBD2 (5 bases). The CDR3 spans 15 residues. The V gene lost 2 bases and the J gene lost 6 bases, with 15 bases spanning the gap. In germline, CDR1 is MNHEY, CDR2 SMNVEV (reference sequence). CDR3 protein: CASSLQDSPWDTQYF. In DNA form, the CDR3 reads TGTGCCAGCAGTTTACAGGACTCCCCTTGGGATACGCAGTATTTT.

The chain couples TRBV6-6 to TRBJ1-2, with D hard to call. The V end was cut by 5 bases, the J end by 4 bases, with 8 bases between. The CDR3 runs 12 residues. CDR1 is MNHNY and CDR2 is SVGAGI in the germline V gene (reference sequence). This CDR3 reads CASSPGAYGYTF. Written as DNA, the CDR3 is TGTGCCAGCAGTCCGGGAGCCTATGGCTACACCTTC.

The V call is TRBV7-8, the J call TRBJ2-5; 8 bases line up with TRBD1. V gave up 2 bases and J gave up 7 bases; unmatched junction bases: 3. The CDR3 spans 13 residues. Looked up from germline, CDR1 is SGHVS and CDR2 is FQNEAQ. The CDR3 DNA reads TGTGCCAGCAGCTTAACAGGGGGAGGGACCCAGTACTTC. Protein sequence: CASSLTGGGTQYF. Based on the CDR3 plus reference TRBV7-8 and TRBJ2-5, the full variable domain is GAGVSQSPRYKVAKRGQDVALRCDPISGHVSLFWYQQALGQGPEFLTYFQNEAQLDKSGLPSDRFFAERPEGSVSTLKIQRTQQEDSAVYLCASSLTGGGTQYFGPGTRLLVL.

V gene TRBV27 combines with J gene TRBJ2-7; the D gene is possibly TRBD1 (5 bases). Per germline, CDR1 MNHEY and CDR2 SMNVEV (reference sequence). CDR3 length: 13 residues. Trimming stripped 2 bases from V and 7 bases from J, with 12 bases between. The CDR3 DNA follows: TGTGCCAGCAGTTTAAGTCAGGGCGGTGAGCAGTACTTC. This encodes CASSLSQGGEQYF.

The V gene is TRBV6-1, the J gene TRBJ2-1; D ambiguous. Trimming removed 4 bases from V and 9 bases from J, with 10 bases in between. Per the germline V gene, CDR1 is MNHNS and CDR2 is SASEGT. The CDR3 sequence is 12 residues long. DNA for the CDR3: TGTGCCAGCAGTGTGAAGGACGGTGAGCAGTTCTTC. This encodes CASSVKDGEQFF.

The V gene is TRBV5-1, the J gene TRBJ2-2, with D perhaps TRBD2 (6 bases). This CDR3 region has 15 residues. CDR1 SGHRS and CDR2 YFSETQ come from the germline V gene. V was shortened by 4 bases and J by 0 bases, with 10 bases between the two germline ends. The DNA of the CDR3 is TGCGCCAGCAGCCAGGGACTGACGAACACCGGGGAGCTGTTTTTT. Amino acids: CASSQGLTNTGELFF. Supplemented by reference TRBV5-1 and TRBJ2-2, the full variable domain reads KAGVTQTPRYLIKTRGQQVTLSCSPISGHRSVSWYQQTPGQGLQFLFEYFSETQRNKGNFPGRFSGRQFSNSRSEMNVSTLELGDSALYLCASSQGLTNTGELFFGEGSRLTVL.

This clone was picked up a small number of times. V is TRBV5-1 and J is TRBJ2-2, with D possibly TRBD1 on 6 matching bases. CDR1 and CDR2 (germline): SGHRS, YFSETQ. Trimming took off 0 bases at V and 3 bases at J, with 9 bases between the two ends. CDR3 length: 15 amino acids. CDR3: CASSLGGQHTGELFF. For the CDR3, the DNA is TGCGCCAGCAGCTTGGGCGGACAGCACACCGGGGAGCTGTTTTTT.

CDR3 DNA sequence: TGCGCCAGCAGCTTACAGGGGAGAGGAACTGAAGCTTTCTTT. It specifies CASSLQGRGTEAFF. The V and J genes are TRBV5-1 and TRBJ1-1, with 7 bases identical to TRBD1. The germline V gene encodes CDR1 SGHRS and CDR2 YFSETQ. J gave up 5 bases and V 2 bases, and 6 bases lay outside the gene matches. This CDR3 has 14 residues.

This chain connects TRBV6-6 to TRBJ2-7; 7 bases match TRBD2. CDR3 length equals 14 residues. CDR1 MNHNY and CDR2 SVGAGI come from the germline V gene (reference sequence). V was pared by 7 bases and J by 0 bases, with 6 bases of the junction left unmatched. CDR3 in amino acids: CASNTGGSSYEQYF. DNA for the CDR3: TGTGCCAGCAATACAGGCGGGAGCTCCTACGAGCAGTACTTC.

DNA of the CDR3: TGTGCCAGCAGCAAAGGGCAATTGGGTGGACTAGCGGGAGGGCCCAACGGAGGGGCAGATACGCAGTATTTT. Translated: CASSKGQLGGLAGGPNGGADTQYF. The rearrangement links TRBV21-1 to TRBJ2-3; the tabulated D call, TRBD2, remains unverified against the DNA. TRBV21-1 is a pseudogene locus. This CDR3 region has 24 residues.

The chain uses TRBV11-2 and TRBJ2-4, with 7 bases matching TRBD2. J was trimmed by 3 bases and V by 2 bases; bases with no gene match: 7. CDR1 and CDR2 (germline): SGHAT, FQNNGV. The CDR3 spans 16 residues. DNA for the CDR3: TGTGCCAGCAGCTTAAGCGGGACCGGTAGCAAAAACATTCAGTACTTC. This gives the protein CASSLSGTGSKNIQYF.

The rearrangement joins TRBV28 to TRBJ1-2; D not resolved. From germline, CDR1 is MDHEN and CDR2 SYDVKM. Between the trimmed V and J ends, which lost 5 bases and 4 bases, there was a span of 11 bases. The CDR3 has 13 amino acids. The DNA for the CDR3 is TGTGCCAGCAGTCTCAGGCGGGGCTATGGCTACACCTTC. It encodes CASSLRRGYGYTF.

The chain uses TRBV28 and TRBJ2-2; possibly TRBD1 or TRBD2 for D (5 bases each). This CDR3 comprises 15 residues. Germline V gene data show CDR1 as MDHEN and CDR2 as SYDVKM. V gave up 6 bases and J gave up 4 bases, with 15 bases separating them. The CDR3 region has the DNA TGTGCCAGCAGGACCGGGACCCACCGCACCGGGGAGCTGTTTTTT. It specifies CASRTGTHRTGELFF.

The chain carries TRBV28 and TRBJ2-7; a possible D gene is TRBD2 (6 bases). The CDR3 contains 14 residues. Germline V gives CDR1 MDHEN, CDR2 SYDVKM. Trimming removed 2 bases from V and 3 bases from J, with 11 bases in between. CDR3 region: CASSLGGHDYEQYF. CDR3 DNA: TGTGCCAGCAGTTTAGGAGGGCATGACTACGAGCAGTACTTC.

The chain employs TRBV11-3 and TRBJ2-7, with 7 bases identical to TRBD2. This CDR3 has 15 residues. The trim removed 3 bases at V and 4 bases at J, leaving 9 bases unmatched. Germline-derived CDR1 and CDR2 are SGHNT and YENEEA. For the CDR3, the DNA is TGTGCCAGCAGCTTGAACGGGAGGAAAGGATACGAGCAGTACTTC. This sequence encodes CASSLNGRKGYEQYF. The complete variable domain, with remaining parts taken from reference TRBV11-3 and TRBJ2-7, reads EAGVVQSPRYKIIEKKQPVAFWCNPISGHNTLYWYLQNLGQGPELLIRYENEEAVDDSQLPKDRFSAERLKGVDSTLKIQPAELGDSAVYLCASSLNGRKGYEQYFGPGTRLTVT.

The rearrangement uses TRBV28 and TRBJ2-7; D call uncertain. The V and J ends lost 1 base and 13 bases respectively, with 17 bases between them. The CDR3 length is 13 residues. Germline V gene sequence: CDR1 MDHEN, CDR2 SYDVKM. CDR3: CASSLYDRRHLYF. The CDR3 bases are TGTGCCAGCAGTTTATACGACCGTAGGCACTTATACTTC.

This clone was counted a single time. The rearrangement uses TRBV28 and TRBJ1-2, with 8 nucleotides matching TRBD1. Germline CDR1 and CDR2: MDHEN and SYDVKM. After removal of 2 bases from V and 2 bases from J, the junction contained 1 base not matched to a gene. CDR3 size: 14 residues. This CDR3 reads CASSLTGGNYGYTF. The CDR3 region has the DNA TGTGCCAGCAGTTTAACAGGGGGGAACTATGGCTACACCTTC.

The chain is built from TRBV19 and TRBJ2-2; TRBD1 aligns across 7 bases. The CDR3 has 17 amino acids. After removal of 4 bases from V and 0 bases from J, the junction contained 8 bases not matched to a gene. CDR1 is LNHDA and CDR2 is SQIVND in the germline V gene (reference sequence). The CDR3 coding sequence is TGTGCCAGTAGTAGACCGTGGACAGGTCCGAACACCGGGGAGCTGTTTTTT. Its protein product is CASSRPWTGPNTGELFF.

This chain joins TRBV5-4 and TRBJ2-1, with 9 bases matching TRBD2. The CDR3 runs to 15 residues. The J segment lost 2 bases and the V segment lost 4 bases, leaving 4 bases of the junction unmatched. Per germline, CDR1 SGHNT and CDR2 YYREEE (reference sequence). CDR3 bases: TGTGCCAGCAGCCTGAGACTAGCGGCCTACAATGAGCAGTTCTTC. Its protein product is CASSLRLAAYNEQFF.

J is TRBJ2-1 and V is TRBV28, with unresolved D. CDR1 and CDR2 from the germline V gene are MDHEN and SYDVKM. CDR3 length: 11 residues. The germline V and J ends were trimmed by 2 bases and 7 bases, with 3 bases remaining between them. CDR3 in amino acids: CASSLRNEQFF. DNA of the CDR3: TGTGCCAGCAGTTTACGAAATGAGCAGTTCTTC. The variable domain in full, completed from reference TRBV28 and TRBJ2-1, reads DVKVTQSSRYLVKRTGEKVFLECVQDMDHENMFWYRQDPGLGLRLIYFSYDVKMKEKGDIPEGYSVSREKKERFSLILESASTNQTSMYLCASSLRNEQFFGPGTRLTVL.

The gene calls are TRBV6-1 and TRBJ2-5, with D tentatively TRBD1 (5 bases). The J call may be incorrect, as the DNA end agrees better with TRBJ2-7. CDR3 length equals 15 residues. Germline V CDR1 and CDR2: MNHNS, SASEGT. The CDR3 bases are TGTGCCAGCAGTGTCGCAGGGCAGGGTACCTACGAGCAGTACTTC. Translating it yields CASSVAGQGTYEQYF.

The V call is TRBV6-1, the J call TRBJ2-7; 8 bases fit TRBD1. Losses at the gene ends were 4 bases for V and 5 bases for J; bases not matched to a gene: 7. Germline V gene data show CDR1 as MNHNS and CDR2 as SASEGT. The CDR3 covers 14 residues. The CDR3: CASSAQGALNEQYF. The CDR3 DNA reads TGTGCCAGCAGTGCTCAGGGGGCTCTGAACGAGCAGTACTTC.

This chain joins TRBV28 and TRBJ1-2; 7 bases are shared with TRBD1. Germline-derived CDR1 and CDR2 are MDHEN and SYDVKM. The CDR3 covers 14 residues. V lost 2 bases, J lost 7 bases, and 7 bases stayed unmatched. CDR3 DNA: TGTGCCAGCAGTTTAGGGCAGGGGGGCGGTGGCTACACCTTC. It codes for CASSLGQGGGGYTF.

The CDR3 region is CASSIWPRGTEAFF. The CDR3 nucleotides are TGTGCCAGTAGTATTTGGCCCCGAGGCACTGAAGCTTTCTTT. V and J are TRBV19 and TRBJ1-1; no clear D. Germline loops: CDR1 LNHDA, CDR2 SQIVND (reference sequence). CDR3 length: 14 amino acids. V was clipped by 3 bases and J by 4 bases, with 12 bases between them.

The chain couples TRBV5-1 to TRBJ2-2; D may be TRBD1 (6 bases). The CDR3 runs 14 residues. Germline-derived CDR1 and CDR2 are SGHRS and YFSETQ. V was trimmed by 0 bases and J by 4 bases, leaving 7 bases between them. CDR3 sequence reads: CASSLGRGTGELFF. The DNA of the CDR3 is TGCGCCAGCAGCTTGGGCAGGGGCACCGGGGAGCTGTTTTTT. Together with reference TRBV5-1 and TRBJ2-2, the CDR3 gives the full variable domain: KAGVTQTPRYLIKTRGQQVTLSCSPISGHRSVSWYQQTPGQGLQFLFEYFSETQRNKGNFPGRFSGRQFSNSRSEMNVSTLELGDSALYLCASSLGRGTGELFFGEGSRLTVL.